The 2 T cell receptor beta chains reported below all come from one sample, sequenced in a study of memory CD4+ T cells and cytomegalovirus serostatus. Assay used: immunoSEQ multiplex PCR; TCRdb lists only in-frame clones, some missing. This table has about 59,000 clones, roughly three quarters appearing once. The sort gate was single viable CD3+CD4+CD8-CD45RO+ cells for memory CD4+ T cells. The sequenced material came from memory CD4+ T cells from blood. These receptors were taken from an adult in good health and CMV-seronegative.

This chain links TRBV27 with TRBJ2-7, with TRBD1 as a possible D gene (5 bases). Germline loops: CDR1 MNHEY, CDR2 SMNVEV (reference sequence). V shed 0 bases and J shed 3 bases, with 21 bases lying between them. The CDR3 consists of 18 residues. CDR3 amino acids: CASSLSVGRLSLGYEQYF. DNA of the CDR3: TGTGCCAGCAGTTTATCGGTGGGGCGGCTAAGTTTGGGCTACGAGCAGTACTTC.

The chain recombines TRBV4-1 with TRBJ2-7, with D possibly called TRBD1 or TRBD2 (5 bases each). CDR3 length equals 14 residues. Germline V gives CDR1 MGHRA, CDR2 YSYEKL. Trimming left V 4 bases short and J 4 bases short, with 14 bases between. The CDR3 region has the DNA TGCGCCAGCAGCCGGGGGACCGGAGTTTACGAGCAGTACTTC. This gives the protein CASSRGTGVYEQYF.